A selection of T cell receptor beta chains follows, all from one sample in a study of T-cell memory formation after mild COVID-19. A single record per CDR3 protein comes from TCRdb applying MiXCR to the 5' RACE reads. Counted here are some 190,000 distinct CDR3 sequences, around 16% occurring once; the ten biggest clones make up 2.4%. The sample taken for sequencing was PBMCs or a T cell subset sorted from them (not recorded which). The source is an adult woman who had mild COVID-19 (a few samples of this study predate the infection). Cell type and time point are not known. Both conserved end residues are part of each CDR3. The size entry is marked missing in some rows and otherwise reads once, few, many or a size class.

TRBV18	12	TRBJ2-1	-	CASSLPGTGQFF
TRBV5-1	15	TRBJ2-4	few	CASSLEGQGKNIQYF
TRBV29-1	15	TRBJ2-1	-	CSVEPAGVSYNEQFF
TRBV12-3/TRBV12-4	15	TRBJ1-2	-	CASSSFFTGFYGYTF
TRBV7-2	13	TRBJ2-1	-	CASRETTGTKQFF
TRBV10-3	15	TRBJ1-5	-	CAISGTGFYNQPQHF
TRBV6-1	14	TRBJ1-1	few	CASVGEVGRGEAFF
TRBV11-3	13	TRBJ2-3	-	CASRLAGTDTQYF
TRBV7-9	14	TRBJ2-5	-	CASSLALASETQYF
TRBV2	15	TRBJ2-5	-	CASSGLAGGIETQYF
TRBV29-1	15	TRBJ1-3	-	CSVESGQNSGNTIYF